The clone carrying this TCR beta chain was counted ten times or more. This CDR3 spans 14 amino acids. Germline lookup yields CDR1 SGDLS and CDR2 YYNGEE. Trimming removed 4 bases from V and 6 bases from J, with 15 bases in between. All patients were treatment-naive before thyroid surgery. Through MiXCR, TCRdb re-clonotyped the PCR reads. Altogether roughly 63,000 clones are present, about 16% being singletons, with the ten largest covering roughly a tenth. These data are taken from a study of metastatic and nonmetastatic thyroid tumors. This receptor was identified in a male donor with papillary thyroid cancer or a benign thyroid nodule (not recorded which). Some clones in this sample may be carry-over from other donors' samples. This chain joins TRBV9 and TRBJ2-3; D is ambiguous. The source material was blood. CDR3 sequence: CASSPRLYRDTQYF. The CDR3 DNA is TGTGCCAGCAGCCCACGGCTCTATAGGGATACGCAGTATTTT. The full variable domain, rest sourced from reference TRBV9 and TRBJ2-3, is DSGVTQTPKHLITATGQRVTLRCSPRSGDLSVYWYQQSLDQGLQFLIQYYNGEERAKGNILERFSAQQFPDLHSELNLSSLELGDSALYFCASSPRLYRDTQYFGPGTRLTVL.